The 25 T cell receptor beta chains listed next were all sequenced from one sample in a study of human T cells and chemical hapten exposure. The library tagged each cDNA molecule with unique molecular identifiers. TCRdb called the reads again in MiXCR, with one record for every CDR3 protein. The data hold about 5,300 distinct CDR3 sequences, with about 60% observed a single time. Specified treatment: therapeutic diphenylcyclopropenone sensitization with weekly scalp DPC. Here the sequenced sample was whole blood, taken before DPC sensitization or 2, 6, or about 24 weeks after (not recorded which). The receptor set was obtained from an adult with alopecia areata. Some clones in this sample may be carry-over from other donors' samples. This table probably holds off-target reads from a library built for another chain.

This chain links TRBV3-1 with TRBJ2-7, with TRBD2 identical over 7 bases. The CDR3 covers 14 residues. Trimming removed 7 bases from V and 3 bases from J; junction bases left unmatched: 9. Germline values: CDR1 LGHDT, CDR2 YNNKEL (reference sequence). CDR3 nucleotide sequence: TGTGCCAGCACCAGGGAGGGGAGTAGCTACGAGCAGTACTTC. It specifies CASTREGSSYEQYF.

The chain combines TRBV2 with TRBJ2-1; D might be TRBD1 (6 bases). The germline V gene encodes CDR1 SNHLY and CDR2 FYNNEI. Trimming stripped 6 bases from V and 6 bases from J, with 15 bases between. There are 14 residues in the CDR3. DNA of the CDR3: TGTGCCAGCAGGGCAGGGGCCCCCTCCAATGAGCAGTTCTTC. This sequence encodes CASRAGAPSNEQFF.

This chain joins TRBV13 and TRBJ2-1; 7 bases fit TRBD1. The length of the CDR3 is 14 residues. Per germline, CDR1 PRHDT and CDR2 FYEKMQ (reference sequence). With 5 bases clipped from V and 7 bases from J, the junction kept 8 bases outside the gene matches. The CDR3 reads CASSTDRVRNEQFF. The CDR3, as DNA: TGTGCCAGCAGCACAGACAGGGTGAGAAATGAGCAGTTCTTC.

The rearrangement uses TRBV7-9 and TRBJ2-3; 12 nucleotides line up with TRBD2. V lost 5 bases to trimming and J lost 0 bases; unmatched junction nucleotides: 3. This CDR3 is built from 16 residues. In germline, CDR1 is SEHNR, CDR2 FQNEAQ (reference sequence). The DNA of the CDR3 is TGTGCCAGCAGCCCGGGACTAGCGGGTAGCACAGATACGCAGTATTTT. Protein: CASSPGLAGSTDTQYF.

V is TRBV6-1 and J is TRBJ2-7, with D possibly TRBD2 on 5 matching bases. The V end was cut by 6 bases, the J end by 3 bases, with 24 bases between. CDR1 is MNHNS and CDR2 is SASEGT in the germline V gene. The CDR3 extends over 17 amino acids. CDR3 in DNA: TGTGCCAGCAGCGAGCTTCCCGGGGAAATCTTGCTCTACGAGCAGTACTTC. This encodes CASSELPGEILLYEQYF.

The chain employs TRBV20-1 and TRBJ2-1; TRBD2 matches at 14 bases. Germline V gene lookup returns CDR1 DFQATT and CDR2 SNEGSKA (reference sequence). The CDR3 length is 14 residues. V was clipped by 6 bases and J by 9 bases; unmatched bases: 7. CDR3 amino acids: CSARTSGRTFEQFF. The CDR3 DNA sequence: TGCAGTGCGAGGACTAGCGGGAGGACCTTTGAGCAGTTCTTC.

The chain combines TRBV6-6 with TRBJ1-2; D perhaps matches TRBD1 (5 bases). V lost 6 bases and J 3 bases, leaving 8 bases between the germline ends. The CDR3 consists of 12 residues. Looked up from germline, CDR1 is MNHNY and CDR2 is SVGAGI (reference sequence). CDR3 DNA: TGTGCCAGCAGAGGCAGGGACTATGGCTACACCTTC. Protein sequence: CASRGRDYGYTF.

J is TRBJ2-7 and V is TRBV11-2; TRBD2 aligns across 14 bases. V lost 6 bases to trimming and J lost 12 bases; unmatched junction nucleotides: 7. The CDR3 runs 13 residues. Germline assignment: CDR1 SGHAT and CDR2 FQNNGV. The DNA for the CDR3 is TGTGCCAGCAGGCCCGGGACTAGCGGGAGTGTGTACTTC. Translation gives CASRPGTSGSVYF.

This rearrangement joins TRBV11-1 to TRBJ2-1; 15 bases agree with TRBD2. The CDR3 length is 16 residues. Germline V gene data show CDR1 as SGHAT and CDR2 as FQDESV (reference sequence). V lost 5 bases to trimming and J lost 6 bases; unmatched junction nucleotides: 5. The CDR3 is CASSTGLAGGGNEQFF. For the CDR3, the DNA is TGTGCCAGCAGCACGGGACTAGCGGGAGGAGGCAATGAGCAGTTCTTC.

The V and J genes are TRBV30 and TRBJ2-3; 8 nucleotides match TRBD1. Germline CDR1 reads GTSNPN; CDR2 reads SVGIG (reference sequence). V lost 2 bases and J lost 4; bases outside the gene matches: 8. This CDR3 has 15 amino acids. CDR3: CAWSRQGLGADTQYF. CDR3 nucleotides: TGTGCCTGGAGTCGACAGGGGCTGGGGGCAGATACGCAGTATTTT.

V usage is TRBV6-2 or TRBV6-3 and J usage is TRBJ2-1; 9 nucleotides line up with TRBD2. Per the germline V gene, CDR1 is MNHEY and CDR2 is SVGEGT. V dropped 4 bases and J dropped 4; count of bases not matched to a gene: 5. The CDR3 runs to 15 residues. This chain's CDR3 is CASSSRLAVYNEQFF. The CDR3 region has the DNA TGTGCCAGCAGTTCCCGACTAGCGGTTTACAATGAGCAGTTCTTC.

This clonotype was observed a few times. V is TRBV4-3 and J is TRBJ2-7; D uncertain. V was clipped by 0 bases and J by 5 bases, with 14 bases between them. The CDR3 is 15 residues long. CDR1 LGHNA and CDR2 YSLEER come from the germline V gene. The CDR3 sequence is CASSQDSLARNEQYF. In nucleotides, the CDR3 is TGCGCCAGCAGCCAAGATAGTCTGGCGAGGAACGAGCAGTACTTC.

This clonotype was detected only a few times. The chain couples TRBV11-1 to TRBJ2-7, with a weak D call TRBD1 (9 bases). V was shortened by 8 bases and J by 4 bases, with 21 bases between the two germline ends. CDR3 size: 15 residues. Germline CDR1 and CDR2: SGHAT and FQDESV (reference sequence). This chain's CDR3 is CASGGRTGAKYEQYF. In nucleotides, the CDR3 is TGTGCCAGCGGCGGGAGGACAGGGGCCAAGTACGAGCAGTACTTC.

This chain links TRBV18 with TRBJ2-3, with D perhaps matching TRBD2 (5 bases). This CDR3 has 14 amino acids. V was pared by 6 bases and J by 0 bases, with 10 bases between. The germline gives CDR1 KGHSH, CDR2 LQKENI. This chain's CDR3 is CASSRETSTDTQYF. As DNA, the CDR3 is TGTGCCAGCTCGAGGGAGACGAGCACAGATACGCAGTATTTT. The variable domain in full, with the rest retrieved from reference TRBV18 and TRBJ2-3, is NAGVMQNPRHLVRRRGQEARLRCSPMKGHSHVYWYRQLPEEGLKFMVYLQKENIIDESGMPKERFSAEFPKEGPSILRIQQVVRGDSAAYFCASSRETSTDTQYFGPGTRLTVL.

The chain carries TRBV18 and TRBJ2-1; no clear D gene. Germline V gives CDR1 KGHSH, CDR2 LQKENI. V dropped 6 bases and J dropped 6 bases, with 9 bases sitting between them. CDR3 length equals 12 residues. Here the CDR3 DNA reads TGTGCCAGCTCCTCGTTACCCAATGAGCAGTTCTTC. It translates to CASSSLPNEQFF.

The chain combines TRBV9 with TRBJ2-7; 7 positions match TRBD1. CDR3 length equals 15 residues. Per germline, CDR1 SGDLS and CDR2 YYNGEE. V lost 0 bases to trimming and J lost 4 bases; unmatched junction nucleotides: 7. CDR3 bases: TGTGCCAGCAGCGTAGGCCCAGGGGGTACTTACGAGCAGTACTTC. It is translated as CASSVGPGGTYEQYF.

The J gene is TRBJ2-5, the V gene TRBV5-1; 8 nucleotides align to TRBD2. Per the germline V gene, CDR1 is SGHRS and CDR2 is YFSETQ. After removal of 7 bases from V and 4 bases from J, the junction contained 0 bases not matched to a gene. This CDR3 comprises 11 residues. CDR3 in amino acids: CASREGETQYF. The CDR3 DNA follows: TGCGCCAGCCGGGAGGGAGAGACCCAGTACTTC.

The chain has TRBV20-1 and TRBJ1-2, with unresolved D. Trimming pared 1 base from V and 2 bases from J, leaving 8 bases between. CDR1 is DFQATT and CDR2 is SNEGSKA in the germline V gene (reference sequence). The CDR3 consists of 13 residues. The chain's CDR3 is CSARGSLNYGYTF. DNA of the CDR3: TGCAGTGCTAGAGGGAGCCTGAACTATGGCTACACCTTC.

The chain carries TRBV29-1 and TRBJ2-1; tentative D call: TRBD2 (6 bases). The length of the CDR3 is 12 residues. Between the trimmed V and J ends, which lost 7 bases and 6 bases, there was a span of 13 bases. Germline-derived CDR1 and CDR2 are SQVTM and ANQGSEA. The CDR3 spells CSAGTGFNEQFF. The CDR3 coding sequence is TGCAGCGCCGGGACTGGGTTCAATGAGCAGTTCTTC.

This clonotype was observed a handful of times. This chain uses TRBV7-2 with TRBJ2-5, with D perhaps given as TRBD1 or TRBD2 (5 bases each). The CDR3 runs 16 residues. CDR1 is SGHTA and CDR2 is FQGNSA in the germline V gene. With 1 base removed from V and 3 bases from J, the gap between germline ends came to 15 bases. CDR3 in amino acids: CASSLVGTAAEETQYF. The DNA of the CDR3 is TGTGCCAGCAGCTTAGTGGGGACCGCCGCAGAAGAGACCCAGTACTTC.

V usage is TRBV29-1 and J usage is TRBJ2-1, with 9 bases lining up with TRBD2. Losses at the gene ends were 3 bases for V and 0 bases for J; bases not matched to a gene: 6. CDR3 length: 16 amino acids. Germline CDR1 reads SQVTM; CDR2 reads ANQGSEA. The chain's CDR3 is CSVDRAGGSSYNEQFF. The CDR3 DNA sequence: TGCAGCGTTGATCGGGCGGGAGGGTCCTCCTACAATGAGCAGTTCTTC.

This clonotype showed up just once. V usage is TRBV7-2 and J usage is TRBJ2-7; a weak D match, TRBD1 (5 bases). V was cut by 5 bases and J by 6 bases, with 20 bases left in between. CDR1 is SGHTA and CDR2 is FQGNSA in the germline V gene. The CDR3 contains 15 residues. The CDR3, as DNA: TGTGCCAGCAGCCCCCAGTATGGGGCGAGAGGCGAGCAGTACTTC. Encoded protein: CASSPQYGARGEQYF.

The chain has TRBV7-9 and TRBJ2-7; maybe TRBD2 (6 bases). The CDR3 covers 14 residues. Germline values: CDR1 SEHNR, CDR2 FQNEAQ (reference sequence). V was trimmed by 5 bases and J by 1 base, leaving 12 bases between them. The CDR3 nucleotides read TGTGCCAGCAGCCCCGGGACTCCTTCCTACGAGCAGTACTTC. It yields the protein CASSPGTPSYEQYF.

The J gene is TRBJ2-1, the V gene TRBV12-3 or TRBV12-4; TRBD2 agrees at 12 bases. The CDR3 is 17 residues long. J gave up 7 bases and V 6 bases, and 13 bases lay outside the gene matches. The CDR3 sequence: CASRLSTSGRLENEQFF. CDR3 nucleotides: TGTGCCAGCAGGCTCTCGACTAGCGGGAGATTGGAAAATGAGCAGTTCTTC.

The gene calls are TRBV6-6 and TRBJ2-7; 7 nucleotides agree with TRBD1. This CDR3 has 12 residues. J lost 3 bases, V lost 8 bases, and 4 bases had no gene match. Germline V gene data show CDR1 as MNHNY and CDR2 as SVGAGI (reference sequence). In DNA form, the CDR3 reads TGTGCCAGCGGCAGACAGGGCTACGAGCAGTACTTC. Translating it yields CASGRQGYEQYF.